A selection of T cell receptor beta chains follows, all from one sample in a study of T cell responses to AZD1222 COVID-19 vaccine. The repertoire was sequenced with immunoSEQ multiplex PCR; TCRdb's copy has only in-frame clones and lacks some. The table has about 61,000 clones, 70% to 90% seen once. Sequencing was performed on peripheral blood, taken on day 0 of AZD1222 vaccination. The receptors stem from an adult in good health. Both conserved end residues are part of each CDR3. The D gene is left open where the match is weak. For some rows the clone size is stated as once, few or many, or as a class when expanded; others skip it.

>TRBV6-5|.|TRBJ1-5|.
TGTGCCAGCAGTCCCCTGGGGGGCAATCAGCCCCAGCATTTT
CASSPLGGNQPQHF
>TRBV19|.|TRBJ2-6|.
TGTGCCAGTAGTGACCAGGCAGCCTCAGGGGCCAACGTCCTGACTTTC
CASSDQAASGANVLTF
>TRBV19|.|TRBJ1-3|.
TGTGCCAGTAAATGGGGAGGGGACGGAAACACCATATATTTT
CASKWGGDGNTIYF
>TRBV5-4|.|TRBJ2-2|.
TGTGCCAGCAACAACGGCGGGCCGAGAAACACCGGGGAGCTGTTTTTT
CASNNGGPRNTGELFF
>TRBV6-5|.|TRBJ1-3|TRBD1
TGTGCCAGCAGTTACTCAGGACAGGGACCTGGAAACACCATATATTTT
CASSYSGQGPGNTIYF
>TRBV5-1|.|TRBJ2-3|TRBD2
TGCGCCAGCAGCTTGGCTCCGGGACTAGCGGCCACAGATACGCAGTATTTT
CASSLAPGLAATDTQYF
>TRBV5-1|.|TRBJ2-3|TRBD1
TGCGCCAGCAGCTACCGACAGGGGGCCTCAGATACGCAGTATTTT
CASSYRQGASDTQYF
>TRBV6-1|once|TRBJ1-1|.
TGTGCCAGCAGTGACAGAGGGGGGATGAACACTGAAGCTTTCTTT
CASSDRGGMNTEAFF
>TRBV11-2|.|TRBJ2-3|TRBD2
TGTGCCAGCATGAAGTTGCTAGCGGGGGGGGATACGCAGTATTTT
CASMKLLAGGDTQYF
>TRBV19|.|TRBJ1-2|.
TGTGCCAGTAGACCCGACCAACGGAACTATGGCTACACCTTC
CASRPDQRNYGYTF
>TRBV18|.|TRBJ1-2|.
TGTGCCAGCTCACCCGACGGGGGGAACTATGGCTACACCTTC
CASSPDGGNYGYTF
>TRBV28|.|TRBJ1-4|.
TGTGCCAGCAGTTCTAATGAAAAACTGTTTTTT
CASSSNEKLFF
>TRBV5-1|.|TRBJ1-3|.
TGCGCCAGCAGCTTGGCTCCGGGGGGCGACGGAAACACCATATATTTT
CASSLAPGGDGNTIYF
>TRBV7-2|.|TRBJ1-5|.
TGTGCCAGCAGCTTAGGCAGGAATCAGCCCCAGCATTTT
CASSLGRNQPQHF
>TRBV7-9|once|TRBJ1-2|.
TGTGCCAGCAGCTTAGCTGGGGTCGGTGGCTACACCTTC
CASSLAGVGGYTF
>TRBV7-8|.|TRBJ1-2|.
TGTGCCAGCAGCTGGGAATATAGCTATGGCTACACCTTC
CASSWEYSYGYTF
>TRBV7-9|.|TRBJ1-5|.
TGTGCCAGCAGCCAAGACGGGAATCAGCCCCAGCATTTT
CASSQDGNQPQHF
>TRBV5-6|.|TRBJ2-6|.
TGTGCCAGCAGCCCAGGTCTCTCTGGGGCCAACGTCCTGACTTTC
CASSPGLSGANVLTF
>TRBV5-4|.|TRBJ2-3|.
TGTGCCAGCAGCCCGGGACACTCGATTTCCACAGATACGCAGTATTTT
CASSPGHSISTDTQYF
>TRBV7-9|.|TRBJ2-7|TRBD1
TGTGCCAGCAGCTTCGGACAGGGGGGCCCCTCCTACGAGCAGTACTTC
CASSFGQGGPSYEQYF
>TRBV5-1|.|TRBJ2-6|TRBD1
TGCGCCAGCAGCTTGGAACGGTTTTCAGGGACAGGGTCTGGGGCCAACGTCCTGACTTTC
CASSLERFSGTGSGANVLTF
>TRBV2|.|TRBJ1-2|.
TGTGCCAGCAGTGAACGGGGGAATTTCGGCGGCTACACCTTC
CASSERGNFGGYTF
>TRBV7-6|.|TRBJ1-2|TRBD1
TGTGCCAGCAGCACACTGACAGGGGGCCGAGGTTACACCTTC
CASSTLTGGRGYTF
>TRBV25-1|.|TRBJ1-4|TRBD1
TGTGCCAGCAGTGAATCCCAGGGACAGGGGACCGCTGGTGAAAAACTGTTTTTT
CASSESQGQGTAGEKLFF
>TRBV5-1|.|TRBJ1-1|.
TGCGCCAGCAGCTCATCGGGGCAAATGCGCGGCACTGAAGCTTTCTTT
CASSSSGQMRGTEAFF
>TRBV5-1|.|TRBJ1-4|.
TGCGCCAGCAGCCCGGGACGGAATAATGAAAAACTGTTTTTT
CASSPGRNNEKLFF
>TRBV6-5|.|TRBJ1-6|.
TGTGCCAGCAAGGAAAAGGTTCCTAATTCACCCCTCCACTTT
CASKEKVPNSPLHF
>TRBV3-1/TRBV3-2|few|TRBJ2-7|TRBD1
TGTGCCAGCAGCCACCGGGACAGGTTCTACGAGCAGTACTTC
CASSHRDRFYEQYF
>TRBV5-1|.|TRBJ2-7|TRBD1
TGCGCCAGCAGCTTGTGGGGACAGGGCTACGAGCAGTACTTC
CASSLWGQGYEQYF
>TRBV5-1|.|TRBJ2-2|.
TGCGCCAGCAGCTTCATACCCCCGGCCGACACCGGGGAGCTGTTTTTT
CASSFIPPADTGELFF
>TRBV5-4|.|TRBJ1-1|TRBD1
TGTGCCAGCAGCGAGGGACAGGGGGCGAACACTGAAGCTTTCTTT
CASSEGQGANTEAFF
>TRBV18|.|TRBJ2-3|.
TGTGCCAGCTCACCGACCACAGATACGCAGTATTTT
CASSPTTDTQYF
>TRBV20-1|.|TRBJ1-1|.
TGCAGTGCTAGAAGGAACACTGAAGCTTTCTTT
CSARRNTEAFF
>TRBV15|.|TRBJ2-3|TRBD2
TGTGCCACCAGCAGAAGACTAGCGGAAGACACAGATACGCAGTATTTT
CATSRRLAEDTDTQYF
>TRBV2|.|TRBJ1-5|.
TGTGCCAGCAGTGAGGGCAGGGGTTGGCAGCCCCAGCATTTT
CASSEGRGWQPQHF
>TRBV3-1/TRBV3-2|.|TRBJ1-5|.
TGTGCCAGCAGCCAAGGGGTGGGGCTCAATCAGCCCCAGCATTTT
CASSQGVGLNQPQHF
>TRBV6-5|.|TRBJ1-1|.
TGTGCCAGCAGCAACAGGGCGTTGAACACTGAAGCTTTCTTT
CASSNRALNTEAFF
>TRBV5-1|.|TRBJ1-4|TRBD1
TGCGCCAGCAGCCATTCCCCGGCGGACAGGATCGATGAAAAACTGTTTTTT
CASSHSPADRIDEKLFF
>TRBV30|.|TRBJ1-1|TRBD1
TGTGCCTGGGGGACAGGCAATAGGGTCGCTGAAGCTTTCTTT
CAWGTGNRVAEAFF
>TRBV19|.|TRBJ1-3|.
TGTGCCAGTAGTACCCCACGGGGCAGCTCTGGAAACACCATATATTTT
CASSTPRGSSGNTIYF
>TRBV7-3|.|TRBJ1-5|TRBD1
TGTGCCAGCAGCACTTACAGGGGGCACGATCAGCCCCAGCATTTT
CASSTYRGHDQPQHF
>TRBV29-1|few|TRBJ1-3|TRBD1
TGCAGCGTTGGGACAGGGGTTGGAAACACCATATATTTT
CSVGTGVGNTIYF
>TRBV6-4|.|TRBJ2-1|TRBD1
TGTGCCAGCAGTATAGGGGGACAGCACAATGAGCAGTTCTTC
CASSIGGQHNEQFF
>TRBV5-1|.|TRBJ1-2|TRBD1
TGCGCCAGCCACAGGTCAGGGGGCGCAAATGGCTACACCTTC
CASHRSGGANGYTF
>TRBV6-5|.|TRBJ2-7|.
TGTGCCAGCAGTTCGCTAGCTGGGACCCTCGAGCAGTACTTC
CASSSLAGTLEQYF
>TRBV27|.|TRBJ1-2|TRBD1
TGTGCCAGCAGTTACGGGGACAGTAACTATGGCTACACCTTC
CASSYGDSNYGYTF